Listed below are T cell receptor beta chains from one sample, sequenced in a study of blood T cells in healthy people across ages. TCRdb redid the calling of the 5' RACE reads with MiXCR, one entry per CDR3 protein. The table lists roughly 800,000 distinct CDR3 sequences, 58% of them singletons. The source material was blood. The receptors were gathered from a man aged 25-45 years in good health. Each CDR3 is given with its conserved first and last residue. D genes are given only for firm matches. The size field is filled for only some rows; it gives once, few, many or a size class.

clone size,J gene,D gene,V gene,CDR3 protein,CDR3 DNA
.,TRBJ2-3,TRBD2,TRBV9,CASSVSPRSGRGSFPDTQYF,TGTGCCAGCAGCGTATCGCCTCGGAGCGGGAGGGGTTCATTCCCAGATACGCAGTATTTT
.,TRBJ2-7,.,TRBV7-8,CASSSPTRQQGYEQYF,TGTGCCAGCAGCTCCCCGACCCGACAGCAGGGATACGAGCAGTACTTC
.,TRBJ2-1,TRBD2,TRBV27,CASSRSGIKQFF,TGTGCCAGCAGTCGTAGCGGGATCAAGCAGTTCTTC
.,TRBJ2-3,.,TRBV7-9,CASSLVDGTSTDTQYF,TGTGCCAGCAGCTTAGTGGACGGAACTAGCACAGATACGCAGTATTTT
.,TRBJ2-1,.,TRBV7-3,CASSLMASNEQFF,TGTGCCAGCAGCTTAATGGCTAGCAATGAGCAGTTCTTC
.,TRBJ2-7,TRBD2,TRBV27,CASSFSGLPSYEQYF,TGTGCCAGCAGTTTTAGCGGGCTTCCCTCCTACGAGCAGTACTTC
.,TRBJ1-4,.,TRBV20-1,CSAIGGANEKLFF,TGCAGTGCTATTGGGGGAGCTAATGAAAAACTGTTTTTT
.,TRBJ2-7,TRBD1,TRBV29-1,CSVAQGASYEQYF,TGCAGCGTTGCACAGGGGGCGTCCTACGAGCAGTACTTC
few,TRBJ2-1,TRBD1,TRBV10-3,CAISEYGTGGKTAGEQFF,TGTGCCATCAGTGAATACGGGACAGGGGGAAAAACGGCTGGGGAGCAGTTCTTC
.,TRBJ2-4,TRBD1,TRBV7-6,CASSLRAERGRQEQYF,TGTGCCAGCAGCTTAAGAGCCGAGAGGGGGCGGCAAGAGCAGTACTTC
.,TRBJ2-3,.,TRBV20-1,CSAGPTGDTQYF,TGCAGTGCAGGACCCACCGGCGATACGCAGTATTTT
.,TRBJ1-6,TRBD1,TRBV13,CASSYNRGNSPLHF,TGTGCCAGCAGTTACAACAGGGGTAATTCACCCCTCCACTTT
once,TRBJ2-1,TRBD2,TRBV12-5,CASGWGLAGDYNEQFF,TGTGCTAGTGGTTGGGGACTAGCGGGGGACTACAATGAGCAGTTCTTC
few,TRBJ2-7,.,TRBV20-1,CSARTPVRDLYF,TGCAGTGCGAGGACACCTGTCAGGGACCTGTACTTC
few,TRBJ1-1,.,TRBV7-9,CASSFEGPDKAFF,TGTGCCAGCAGCTTCGAGGGACCAGATAAAGCTTTCTTT
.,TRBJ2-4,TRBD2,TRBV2,CASSGERAGRKNIQYF,TGTGCCAGCTCGGGAGAGCGAGCGGGGAGGAAAAACATTCAGTACTTC
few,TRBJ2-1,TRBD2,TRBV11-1,CASSFPGTSNEQFF,TGTGCCAGCAGCTTTCCCGGGACTAGCAATGAGCAGTTCTTC
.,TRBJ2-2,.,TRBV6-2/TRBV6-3,CASSPQVTGELFF,TGTGCCAGCAGTCCACAGGTGACCGGGGAGCTGTTTTTT
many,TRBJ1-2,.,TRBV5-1,CASSSGGYGYTF,TGTGCCAGCAGTTCTGGGGGCTATGGCTACACCTTC
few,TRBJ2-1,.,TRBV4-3,CASSQDPAYNEQFF,TGCGCCAGCAGCCAAGATCCGGCGTACAATGAGCAGTTCTTC
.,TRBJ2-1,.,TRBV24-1,CATSDWVEQFF,TGTGCCACCAGTGATTGGGTGGAGCAGTTCTTC
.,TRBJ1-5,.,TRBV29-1,CSVVSGINQPQHF,TGCAGCGTTGTATCAGGGATCAATCAGCCCCAGCATTTT